The rows below give T cell receptor beta chains drawn from one sample of a study of T cell repertoires in cytomegalovirus infection. The antigens these receptors bind are not known. TCRdb re-derived calls from the reads in MiXCR, one entry per CDR3 protein. The table records roughly 570,000 distinct CDR3 sequences, 40% of them present only once. The sequences come from cultured PBMCs, collected from culture after CMV antigen stimulation. These receptor sequences come from a human donor in good health (CMV status not recorded). Some clones in this sample may be carry-over from other donors' samples. Both conserved end residues are trimmed from each CDR3. Fields, in order: V gene, CDR3 protein.

V gene: TRBV7-2; CDR3 protein: ASATGMEETQY
V gene: TRBV20-1; CDR3 protein: SARDWKGTVWAKNIQY
V gene: TRBV11-2; CDR3 protein: ASSTAGFYYNEQF
V gene: TRBV7-2; CDR3 protein: ASRPAGGALGEQF
V gene: TRBV4-1; CDR3 protein: ASSPSGQGARNTIY
V gene: TRBV20-1; CDR3 protein: SASLPGRPQDTQY
V gene: TRBV27; CDR3 protein: ASSPRDAMNTEAF
V gene: TRBV20-1; CDR3 protein: SARRARELSPNEKLF
V gene: TRBV5-1; CDR3 protein: ASSLGSGWEQY
V gene: TRBV7-2; CDR3 protein: ASSDSLNEKLF
V gene: TRBV19; CDR3 protein: ASSPPGGPQETQY
V gene: TRBV7-9; CDR3 protein: ASSLSMIAMEKLF
V gene: TRBV7-2; CDR3 protein: ASSLGGTGTYEQY
V gene: TRBV28; CDR3 protein: ASSWDPQGFGGYT
V gene: TRBV7-9; CDR3 protein: ASSLVEGAYEQY
V gene: TRBV7-2; CDR3 protein: ASSSDGTTGNEQY